These T cell receptor beta chains were read from a single sample in a study of PD-1 blockade in mismatch repair-deficient tumors. Only in-frame clones appear in the TCRdb table, and some are missing; sequencing was by immunoSEQ multiplex PCR. The sample lists some 49,000 clones, under 85% seen once, with approximately 3.5% in the top ten. The sequenced sample was PBMCs, obtained before pembrolizumab treatment. These receptor sequences come from an adult with mismatch repair-deficient cancer. The CDR3 runs from the conserved cysteine through the conserved F or W. Fields, in order: J gene, clone size, V gene, CDR3 protein. Clone size appears in some rows only: once, few, many, or a class for an expanded clone.

TRBJ2-1 . TRBV9 CASSILGTSGMNEQFF
TRBJ2-1 . TRBV7-3 CASSVTGGTYNEQFF
TRBJ1-2 . TRBV5-6 CASSLMTDSSF
TRBJ2-5 . TRBV5-4 CASSIDHAETQYF
TRBJ2-1 . TRBV4-1 CASSQVALADNEQFF
TRBJ1-4 . TRBV19 CASSITNEKLFF
TRBJ1-2 . TRBV21-1 CASRTQGCYTF
TRBJ1-2 few TRBV27 CASSGTGRYGYTF
TRBJ2-7 . TRBV6-1 CASSEVLYEQYF
TRBJ1-2 few TRBV7-9 CASSLQGDGYTF
TRBJ1-3 . TRBV9 CASSGPYSGNTIYF
TRBJ2-6 . TRBV14 CASSQGHASGANVLTF